Described below is a single T cell receptor (beta chain) sequence and its context. Its antigen remains unidentified. Here immunoSEQ multiplex PCR was the method, and the copy in TCRdb shows in-frame clones only, minus some. The table includes 25,000 to 35,000 clones, over 60% detected once. This sample was taken from a study of PD-L1 blockade in urothelial cancer. The study, taken as a whole, reports: Durable-benefit patients expanded tumor-associated blood clones more at 3 weeks.

The time point is: peripheral blood 6 weeks after treatment start. This TCR came from a man between 65 and 85 years old with urothelial cancer. Sequencing was performed on PBMCs, taken around atezolizumab (anti-PD-L1) treatment.

The CDR3 bases are TGTGCCAGCAGTGACTCGGGGGCCGGCACAGATACGCAGTATTTT. Its protein product is CASSDSGAGTDTQYF. V is TRBV6-4 and J is TRBJ2-3, with a possible D match to TRBD1 (6 bases). From germline, CDR1 is MRHNA and CDR2 SNTAGT. The ends were cut back, 0 bases at V and 1 base at J, with 8 bases in the middle. This CDR3 has 15 amino acids.